This T cell receptor beta chain is from a study of tumor-infiltrating lymphocytes in localized non-small cell lung cancer. Study information: Some samples were collected after neoadjuvant chemotherapy; smokers, never-smokers and several histologies were included. Tumor tissue and non-adjacent uninvolved lung came from each patient. Study-wide results and limits: Different pieces of the same tissue went to different assays, confounding technical variation with intratumor heterogeneity. Available tissue quantity limited TCR sequencing to a patient subset.

The CDR3 is made up of 15 amino acids. Germline V gene sequence: CDR1 MNHNS, CDR2 SASEGT. The germline V and J ends were trimmed by 2 bases and 6 bases, with 13 bases remaining between them. Repertoires were generated with immunoSEQ multiplex PCR, while TCRdb's copy carries only in-frame clones and drops some. The sample comprises 7,000 to 8,500 clones, 77% of which are singletons, and 4.5% to 5.5% rests with the top ten. A few counts support this clone. As yet, its antigen is unknown. The TCR originated in a human donor with non-small cell lung cancer. The chain carries TRBV6-1 and TRBJ1-4; D ambiguous. Sequences were obtained from lung tumor tissue. CDR3 region: CASSERGREDEKLFF. The CDR3 DNA reads TGTGCCAGCAGTGAACGCGGGCGGGAGGATGAAAAACTGTTTTTT.